This is a list of T cell receptor beta chains from one sample in a study of cytomegalovirus exposure and HLA in healthy donors. Some clones are missing from TCRdb's copy, which holds only in-frame ones; the method was immunoSEQ multiplex PCR. The sample lists approximately 170,000 clones; roughly 76% were seen once. The sample consisted of PBMCs. These TCRs come from a human donor in good health. The CDR3 runs from the conserved cysteine through the conserved F or W.

J	V	CDR3
TRBJ2-7	TRBV27	CASSFTGGAGIYEQYF
TRBJ2-7	TRBV25-1	CARVFRGLLFYEQYF
TRBJ2-3	TRBV6-6	CASSRRSGGSTDTQYF
TRBJ2-3	TRBV9	CASSVRSGGAEDTQYF
TRBJ2-1	TRBV6-1	CASSGQPQDNEQFF
TRBJ2-7	TRBV5-1	CASSAKGQGTFGSYEQYF
TRBJ2-7	TRBV15	CATSRPDRGLGQYF
TRBJ2-2	TRBV5-1	CASSPWTGVDGELFF
TRBJ1-4	TRBV10-3	CAISGGGAGQNEKLFF
TRBJ2-3	TRBV6-6	CASSLRDTQYF
TRBJ1-2	TRBV4-2	CASSKTGGSYGYTF
TRBJ1-4	TRBV10-2	CASSRGAGGEKLFF
TRBJ1-1	TRBV29-1	CSVGGQMNTEAFF
TRBJ1-2	TRBV5-1	CASSLQGPPSNYGYTF
TRBJ2-2	TRBV27	CASSLWDRIRTGELFF
TRBJ1-2	TRBV5-1	CASSLALTGGGYTF
TRBJ2-2	TRBV19	CASSTRRGANTGELFF
TRBJ1-1	TRBV7-9	CASSWVTGSGTEAFF